This entry features one T cell receptor beta chain sequence. The source of the sample is a study of Ad26.COV2.S vaccination and SARS-CoV-2 variants. Treatment meaning: around 19 received Ad26.COV2.S at low or high dose, single or two shots; roughly five received placebo; per-sample allocation not given. At day 63 after the first vaccine or placebo injection, samples were drawn. Profiled with immunoSEQ multiplex PCR; TCRdb holds only in-frame clones, not every one. The sample carries about 410,000 clones, about 89% recorded once. Germline V CDR1 and CDR2: LNHDA, SQIVND (reference sequence). Between the trimmed V and J ends, which lost 3 bases and 2 bases, there was a span of 9 bases. The CDR3 extends over 14 amino acids.

The sequence came from a person aged 18-65 years who received the Ad26.COV2.S COVID-19 vaccine or a placebo. The starting material was peripheral blood, obtained in a trial of Ad26.COV2.S vaccine versus placebo. The chain carries TRBV19 and TRBJ2-3; D gene unclear. CDR3 amino acids: CASSIQRHTDTQYF. Written as DNA, the CDR3 is TGTGCCAGTAGTATTCAAAGACACACAGATACGCAGTATTTT.